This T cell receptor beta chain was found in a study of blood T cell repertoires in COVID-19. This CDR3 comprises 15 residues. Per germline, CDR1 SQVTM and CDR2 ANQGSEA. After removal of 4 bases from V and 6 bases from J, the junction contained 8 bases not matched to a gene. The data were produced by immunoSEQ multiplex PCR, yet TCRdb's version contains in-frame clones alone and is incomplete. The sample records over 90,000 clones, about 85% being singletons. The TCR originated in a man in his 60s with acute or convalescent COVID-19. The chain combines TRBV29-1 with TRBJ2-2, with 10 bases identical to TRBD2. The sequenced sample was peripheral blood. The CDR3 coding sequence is TGCAGCGTTGGTCGAGCGGGAGGGGGCCCCGGGGAGCTGTTTTTT. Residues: CSVGRAGGGPGELFF.